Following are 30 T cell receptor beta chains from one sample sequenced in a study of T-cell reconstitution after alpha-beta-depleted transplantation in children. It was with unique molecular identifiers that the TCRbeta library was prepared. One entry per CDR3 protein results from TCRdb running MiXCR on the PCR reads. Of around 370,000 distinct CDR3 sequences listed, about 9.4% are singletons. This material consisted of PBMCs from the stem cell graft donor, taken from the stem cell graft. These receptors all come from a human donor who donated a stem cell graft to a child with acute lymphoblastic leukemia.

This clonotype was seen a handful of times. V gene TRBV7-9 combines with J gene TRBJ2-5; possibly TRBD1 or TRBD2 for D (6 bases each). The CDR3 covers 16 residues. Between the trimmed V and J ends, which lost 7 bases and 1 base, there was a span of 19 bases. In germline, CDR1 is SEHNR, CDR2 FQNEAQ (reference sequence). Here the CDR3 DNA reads TGTGCCAGCAACCGGGCGGAGGGGGGTCCCCAAGAGACCCAGTACTTC. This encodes CASNRAEGGPQETQYF.

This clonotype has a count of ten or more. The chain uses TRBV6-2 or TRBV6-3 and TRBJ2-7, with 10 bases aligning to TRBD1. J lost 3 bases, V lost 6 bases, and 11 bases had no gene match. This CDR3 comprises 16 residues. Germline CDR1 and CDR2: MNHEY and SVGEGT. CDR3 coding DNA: TGTGCCAGCAGCCTTTCTCCGGGACAGGGGAGCTACGAGCAGTACTTC. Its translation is CASSLSPGQGSYEQYF.

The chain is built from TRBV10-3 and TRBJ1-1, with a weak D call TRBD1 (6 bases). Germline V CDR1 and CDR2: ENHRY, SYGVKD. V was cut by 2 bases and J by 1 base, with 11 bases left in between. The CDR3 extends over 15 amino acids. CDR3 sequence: CAISEQGPGNTEAFF. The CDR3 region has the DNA TGTGCCATCAGTGAGCAGGGGCCAGGGAACACTGAAGCTTTCTTT.

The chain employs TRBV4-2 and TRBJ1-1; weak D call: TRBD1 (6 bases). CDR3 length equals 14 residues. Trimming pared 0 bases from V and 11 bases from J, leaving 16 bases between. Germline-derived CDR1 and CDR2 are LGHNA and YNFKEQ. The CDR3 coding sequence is TGTGCCAGCAGCCAAGACGCTGTGAGGGGGGGGGCTTTCTTT. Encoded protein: CASSQDAVRGGAFF.

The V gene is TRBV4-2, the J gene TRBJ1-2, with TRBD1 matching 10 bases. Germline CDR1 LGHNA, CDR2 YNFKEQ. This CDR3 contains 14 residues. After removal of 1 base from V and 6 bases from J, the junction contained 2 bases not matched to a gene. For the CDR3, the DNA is TGTGCCAGCAGCCAAGGGACAGGGGGAGATGGCTACACCTTC. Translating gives CASSQGTGGDGYTF.

As DNA, the CDR3 is TGTGCCAGCAGCTTATCCGAGCTGGACCCCTACGAGCAGTACTTC. Amino acids: CASSLSELDPYEQYF. This chain uses TRBV7-9 with TRBJ2-7; D remains unclear. V lost 2 bases, J lost 2 bases, and 13 bases lay in between. Germline-derived CDR1 and CDR2 are SEHNR and FQNEAQ (reference sequence). The CDR3 length is 15 residues.

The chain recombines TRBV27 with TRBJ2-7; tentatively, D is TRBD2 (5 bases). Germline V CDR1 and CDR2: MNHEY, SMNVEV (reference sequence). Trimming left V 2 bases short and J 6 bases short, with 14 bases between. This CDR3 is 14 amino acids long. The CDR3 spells CASSLTAGPSEQYF. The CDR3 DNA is TGTGCCAGCAGTTTAACGGCGGGTCCCTCCGAGCAGTACTTC.

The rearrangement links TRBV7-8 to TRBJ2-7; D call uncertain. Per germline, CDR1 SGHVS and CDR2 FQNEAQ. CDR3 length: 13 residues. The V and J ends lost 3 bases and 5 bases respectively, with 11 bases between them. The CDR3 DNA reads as TGTGCCAGCAGCTTGGCAACGGTTGACGAGCAGTACTTC. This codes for CASSLATVDEQYF.

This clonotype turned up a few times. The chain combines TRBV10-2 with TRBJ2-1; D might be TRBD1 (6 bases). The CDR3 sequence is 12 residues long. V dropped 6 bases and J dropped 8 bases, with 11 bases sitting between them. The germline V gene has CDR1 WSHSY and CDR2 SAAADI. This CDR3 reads CASRDRMDEQFF. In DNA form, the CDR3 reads TGCGCCAGCAGGGACAGAATGGATGAGCAGTTCTTC.

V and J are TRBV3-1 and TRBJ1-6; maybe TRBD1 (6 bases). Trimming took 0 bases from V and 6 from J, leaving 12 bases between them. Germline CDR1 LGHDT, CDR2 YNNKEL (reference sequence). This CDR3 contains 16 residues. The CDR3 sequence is CASSQDPQGTNSPLHF. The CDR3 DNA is TGTGCCAGCAGCCAAGACCCCCAGGGGACTAATTCACCCCTCCACTTT.

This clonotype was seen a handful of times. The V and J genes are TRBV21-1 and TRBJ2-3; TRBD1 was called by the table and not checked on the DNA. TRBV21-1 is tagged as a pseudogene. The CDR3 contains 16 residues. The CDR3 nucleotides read TGTGCCAGCAGCAAAATGGGACAGGGTAGGACAGATACGCAGTATTTT. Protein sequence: CASSKMGQGRTDTQYF.

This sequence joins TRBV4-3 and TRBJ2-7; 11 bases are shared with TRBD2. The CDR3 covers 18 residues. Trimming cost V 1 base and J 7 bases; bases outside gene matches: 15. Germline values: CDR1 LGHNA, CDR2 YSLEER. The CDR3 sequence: CASSQVRGLSGRAGEQYF. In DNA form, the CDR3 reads TGCGCCAGCAGCCAAGTTCGGGGTCTTAGCGGGAGGGCCGGAGAGCAGTACTTC.

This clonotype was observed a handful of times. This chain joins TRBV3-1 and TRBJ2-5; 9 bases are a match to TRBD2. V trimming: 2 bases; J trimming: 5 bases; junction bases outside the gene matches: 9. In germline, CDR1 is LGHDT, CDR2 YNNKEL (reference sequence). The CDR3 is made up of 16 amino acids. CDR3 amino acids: CASSQLGSGSGETQYF. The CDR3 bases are TGTGCCAGCAGCCAACTGGGTAGCGGGAGCGGGGAGACCCAGTACTTC.

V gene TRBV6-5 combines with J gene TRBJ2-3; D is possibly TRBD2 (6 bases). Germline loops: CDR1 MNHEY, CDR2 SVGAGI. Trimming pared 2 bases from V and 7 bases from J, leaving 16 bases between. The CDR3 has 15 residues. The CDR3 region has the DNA TGTGCCAGCAGTTACAAGGGCGGGGCGGGAAATACGCAGTATTTT. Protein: CASSYKGGAGNTQYF.

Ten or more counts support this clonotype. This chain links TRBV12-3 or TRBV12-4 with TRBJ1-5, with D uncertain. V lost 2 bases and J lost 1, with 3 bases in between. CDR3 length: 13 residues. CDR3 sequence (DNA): TGTGCCAGCAGTTTAATAAGCAATCAGCCCCAGCATTTT. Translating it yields CASSLISNQPQHF.

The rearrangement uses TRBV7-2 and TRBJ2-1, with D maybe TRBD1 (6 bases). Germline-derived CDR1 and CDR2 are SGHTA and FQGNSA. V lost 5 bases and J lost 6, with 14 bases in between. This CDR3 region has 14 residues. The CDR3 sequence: CASSPEQGVNEQFF. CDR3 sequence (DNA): TGTGCCAGCAGCCCAGAACAGGGCGTCAATGAGCAGTTCTTC.

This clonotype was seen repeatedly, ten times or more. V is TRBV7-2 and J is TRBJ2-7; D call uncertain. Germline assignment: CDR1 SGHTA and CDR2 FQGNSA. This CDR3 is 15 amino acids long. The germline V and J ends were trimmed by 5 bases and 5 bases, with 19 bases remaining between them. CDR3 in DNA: TGTGCCAGCAGCCCGTGGCCACCCCTGACTGACGAGCAGTACTTC. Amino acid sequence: CASSPWPPLTDEQYF.

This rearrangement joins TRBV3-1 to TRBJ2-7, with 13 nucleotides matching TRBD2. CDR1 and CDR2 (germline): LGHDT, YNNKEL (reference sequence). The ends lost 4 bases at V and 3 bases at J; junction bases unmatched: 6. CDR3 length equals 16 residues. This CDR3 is CASSRGLAGVDYEQYF. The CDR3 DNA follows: TGTGCCAGCAGCCGCGGACTAGCGGGAGTAGACTACGAGCAGTACTTC.

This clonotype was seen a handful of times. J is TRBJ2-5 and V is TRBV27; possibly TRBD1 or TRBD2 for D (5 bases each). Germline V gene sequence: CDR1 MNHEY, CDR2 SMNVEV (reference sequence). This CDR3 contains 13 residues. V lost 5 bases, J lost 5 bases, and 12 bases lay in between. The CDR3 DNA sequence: TGTGCCAGCAGTGTAAGAGGGGTGGAGACCCAGTACTTC. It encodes CASSVRGVETQYF.

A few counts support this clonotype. CDR3 sequence (DNA): TGTGCCAGCAGCATGCGCACCGGGACAGGGGGAAGGGGGACTGAAGCTTTCTTT. As protein: CASSMRTGTGGRGTEAFF. The chain links TRBV9 to TRBJ1-1; 11 bases match TRBD1. Trimming at V came to 4 bases and at J to 5 bases, leaving 16 bases not matched to a gene. CDR1 and CDR2 (germline): SGDLS, YYNGEE. This CDR3 is 18 amino acids long.

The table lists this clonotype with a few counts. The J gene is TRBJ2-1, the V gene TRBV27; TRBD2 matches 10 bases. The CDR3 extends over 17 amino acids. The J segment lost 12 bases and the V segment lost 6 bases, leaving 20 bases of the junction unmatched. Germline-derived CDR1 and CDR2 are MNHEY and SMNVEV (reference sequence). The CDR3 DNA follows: TGTGCCAGCAGCCTCTGGGGGGGGGCTAGCGGGGGACAAGGGCAGTTCTTC. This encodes CASSLWGGASGGQGQFF.

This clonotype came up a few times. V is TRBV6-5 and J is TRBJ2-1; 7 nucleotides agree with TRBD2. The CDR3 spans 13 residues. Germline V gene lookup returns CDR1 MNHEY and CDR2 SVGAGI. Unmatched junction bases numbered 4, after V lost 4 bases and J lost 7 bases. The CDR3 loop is CASSFGTNNEQFF. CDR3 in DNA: TGTGCCAGCAGTTTTGGGACTAATAATGAGCAGTTCTTC.

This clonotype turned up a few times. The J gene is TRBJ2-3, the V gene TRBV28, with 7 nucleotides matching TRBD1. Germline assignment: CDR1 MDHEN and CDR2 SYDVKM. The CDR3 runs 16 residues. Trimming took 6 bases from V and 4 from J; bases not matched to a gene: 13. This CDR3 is CASSYSVEGAADTQYF. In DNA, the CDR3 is TGTGCCAGCAGCTACAGCGTTGAGGGGGCCGCAGATACGCAGTATTTT.

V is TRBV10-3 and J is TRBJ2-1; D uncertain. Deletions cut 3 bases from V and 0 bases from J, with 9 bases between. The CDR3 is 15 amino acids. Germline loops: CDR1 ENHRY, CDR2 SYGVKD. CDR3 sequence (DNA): TGTGCCATCAGTGACACAAGGAGCTCCTACAATGAGCAGTTCTTC. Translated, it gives CAISDTRSSYNEQFF.

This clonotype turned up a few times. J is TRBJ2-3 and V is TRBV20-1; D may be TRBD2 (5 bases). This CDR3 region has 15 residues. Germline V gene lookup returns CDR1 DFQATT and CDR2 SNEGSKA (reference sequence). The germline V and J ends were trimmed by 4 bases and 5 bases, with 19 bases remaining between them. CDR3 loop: CSAILRGGRVDTQYF. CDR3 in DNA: TGCAGTGCTATCCTTCGGGGTGGGCGGGTAGATACGCAGTATTTT.

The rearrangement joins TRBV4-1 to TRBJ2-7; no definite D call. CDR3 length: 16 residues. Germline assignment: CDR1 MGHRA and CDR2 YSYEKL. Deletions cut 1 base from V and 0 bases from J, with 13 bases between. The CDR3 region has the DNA TGCGCCAGCAGCCAAGTAGGTGGTTCGGGCTCCTACGAGCAGTACTTC. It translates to CASSQVGGSGSYEQYF.

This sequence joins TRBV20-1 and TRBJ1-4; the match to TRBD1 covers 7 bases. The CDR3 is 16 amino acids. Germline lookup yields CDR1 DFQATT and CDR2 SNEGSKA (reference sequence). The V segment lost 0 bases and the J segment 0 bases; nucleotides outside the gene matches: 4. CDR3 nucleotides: TGCAGTGCTAGAGACAGGGGGGGATCAACTAATGAAAAACTGTTTTTT. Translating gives CSARDRGGSTNEKLFF.

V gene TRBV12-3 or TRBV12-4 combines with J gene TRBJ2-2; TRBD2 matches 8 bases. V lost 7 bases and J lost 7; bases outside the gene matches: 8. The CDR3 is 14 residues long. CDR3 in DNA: TGTGCCAGCACTTCGTGGGCGGGAGGCGGGGAGCTGTTTTTT. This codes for CASTSWAGGGELFF.

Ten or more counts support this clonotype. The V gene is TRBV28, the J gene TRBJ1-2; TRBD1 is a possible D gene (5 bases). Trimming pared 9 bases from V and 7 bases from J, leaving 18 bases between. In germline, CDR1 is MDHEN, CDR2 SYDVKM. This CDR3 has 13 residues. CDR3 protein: CASERQSGSGYTF. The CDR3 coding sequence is TGTGCCAGTGAGAGACAGAGCGGATCTGGCTACACCTTC.

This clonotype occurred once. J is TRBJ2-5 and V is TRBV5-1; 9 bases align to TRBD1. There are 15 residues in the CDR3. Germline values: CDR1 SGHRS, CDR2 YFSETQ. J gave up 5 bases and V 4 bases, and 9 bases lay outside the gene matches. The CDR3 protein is CASSPPTGGSETQYF. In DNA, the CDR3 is TGCGCCAGCAGCCCGCCGACAGGGGGATCGGAGACCCAGTACTTC.